Sequencing of this T cell receptor beta chain was carried out in a study of tumor-infiltrating lymphocytes in oesophageal squamous cell carcinoma. TCRdb reprocessed the PCR reads via MiXCR and lists one record per CDR3 protein. The sample records roughly 9,000 distinct CDR3 sequences, roughly two thirds being singletons. The sample holds one count of this clonotype. This CDR3 region has 16 residues. The germline V gene has CDR1 MNHNS and CDR2 SASEGT. Trimming pared 6 bases from V and 0 bases from J, leaving 17 bases between. The sample taken for sequencing was esophageal tumor tissue. The V gene is TRBV6-1, the J gene TRBJ1-1, with a tentative D call TRBD1 (6 bases). This sequence was found in a female donor with esophageal squamous cell carcinoma. Here the CDR3 reads CASRPGQTSVNTEAFF. The CDR3 DNA sequence: TGTGCCAGCAGACCGGGACAAACATCCGTGAACACTGAAGCTTTCTTT.